Listed below are T cell receptor beta chains from one sample, sequenced in a study of blood T cell repertoires in COVID-19. This table comes from immunoSEQ multiplex PCR, and its TCRdb copy is limited to in-frame clones, with some not included. The sample comprises approximately 150,000 clones, roughly 82% of which are singletons, and 4.5% to 6% rests with the top ten. Material: peripheral blood. The receptor set was obtained from a human donor in a cohort sampled during active COVID-19. Each CDR3 is given with its conserved first and last residue. The D gene is left open where the match is weak. Only part of the rows carry a size: once, few, many, or a class if the clone is expanded.

TRBD1	TRBV7-3	TRBJ2-5	NA	TGTGCCAGCGCCGGCACAGGGGATGAGACCCAGTACTTC	CASAGTGDETQYF
NA	TRBV18	TRBJ2-2	once	TGTGCCAGCTCATTCCGGACAGCCGCGAACACCGGGGAGCTGTTTTTT	CASSFRTAANTGELFF
NA	TRBV30	TRBJ2-7	NA	TGTGCCTGGAGCCCCCGGGAATTGGTGACCTACGAGCAGTACTTC	CAWSPRELVTYEQYF
TRBD1	TRBV5-8	TRBJ1-2	NA	TGTGCCAGCAGGGGGACAGGAGACTATGGCTACACCTTC	CASRGTGDYGYTF
NA	TRBV6-5	TRBJ1-1	NA	TGTGCCAGCCGGGCAGGGGTGAACACTGAAGCTTTCTTT	CASRAGVNTEAFF
NA	TRBV29-1	TRBJ2-2	NA	TGCAGCGCCGACCCAGGGTATGCCGGGGAGCTGTTTTTT	CSADPGYAGELFF
TRBD2	TRBV9	TRBJ2-3	NA	TGTGCCAGCAGCCTCGAGGGTAGCGGGACCCATACGCAGTATTTT	CASSLEGSGTHTQYF
NA	TRBV3-1/TRBV3-2	TRBJ2-7	NA	TGTGCCAGCAGCCAAGAAAGAGACTACGAGCAGTACTTC	CASSQERDYEQYF
TRBD2	TRBV11-2	TRBJ2-4	NA	TGTGCCAGCAGCCCCCTGGGGCTAGCGGGCCTTCTAGCCAAAAACATTCAGTACTTC	CASSPLGLAGLLAKNIQYF
TRBD2	TRBV7-3	TRBJ2-3	NA	TGTGCCAGCAGCTTAATTAGCGGGGGGGCCCCAGATACGCAGTATTTT	CASSLISGGAPDTQYF
NA	TRBV28	TRBJ2-7	NA	TGTGCCAGCAGTACCCCTCAGGGGTCCTACGAGCAGTACTTC	CASSTPQGSYEQYF
TRBD1	TRBV10-1	TRBJ2-2	few	TGCGCCAGCAGTCTGGGACAGGGTGTAAACACCGGGGAGCTGTTTTTT	CASSLGQGVNTGELFF
NA	TRBV19	TRBJ1-6	NA	TGTGCCAGTAGCCCTACGGGGTCGCATAATTCACCCCTCCACTTT	CASSPTGSHNSPLHF
NA	TRBV6-5	TRBJ1-1	NA	TGTGCCAGCAGTTTTCCCCAGACAGAGGCTGAAGCTTTCTTT	CASSFPQTEAEAFF
TRBD1	TRBV5-5	TRBJ1-1	NA	TGTGCCAGCAGCTGGGGACAGGGCCTAGGACCGACTCGGAACACTGAAGCTTTCTTT	CASSWGQGLGPTRNTEAFF
TRBD1	TRBV11-2	TRBJ2-2	NA	TGTGCCAGCAGCTCCCGGACAGGTGACTACACCGGGGAGCTGTTTTTT	CASSSRTGDYTGELFF
TRBD2	TRBV30	TRBJ2-1	NA	TGTGCCGGGACCCGGCGGGAGGGCCGGCAGTTCTTC	CAGTRREGRQFF
TRBD1	TRBV2	TRBJ1-4	NA	TGTGCCAGCAGTGGGGACAGGTTTTTGGAAAAACTGTTTTTT	CASSGDRFLEKLFF
NA	TRBV30	TRBJ2-3	NA	TGTGCCAGGGACTCTAGCACAGATACGCAGTATTTT	CARDSSTDTQYF
NA	TRBV2	TRBJ1-1	NA	TGTGCCAGCAGGACCCTCGAGGGGGGGGAAGCTTTCTTT	CASRTLEGGEAFF
NA	TRBV4-1	TRBJ2-3	NA	TGCGCCAGCAGCCAAGTTGCAGGAACCCCAGATACGCAGTATTTT	CASSQVAGTPDTQYF
NA	TRBV6-5	TRBJ1-2	NA	TGTGCCAGCAGCAAAGGGGGTACTAACTATGGCTACACCTTC	CASSKGGTNYGYTF
NA	TRBV28	TRBJ2-3	NA	TGTGCCAGCAGTCTCAGGGACTTTAGCACAGATACGCAGTATTTT	CASSLRDFSTDTQYF
TRBD1	TRBV11-3	TRBJ2-2	once	TGTGCCAGCAGCGCAACAGGGGGCACCGGGGAGCTGTTTTTT	CASSATGGTGELFF
NA	TRBV9	TRBJ2-5	NA	TGTGCCAGCAGCGTAAGCGGAAAAGAGACCCAGTACTTC	CASSVSGKETQYF
NA	TRBV28	TRBJ1-6	NA	TGTGCCAGCAGTGAATGGGACAAAATCCTCCACTTT	CASSEWDKILHF
TRBD1	TRBV19	TRBJ2-7	NA	TGTGCCAGTAGTAACGGACAGGGTTTGCCCTACGAGCAGTACTTC	CASSNGQGLPYEQYF
NA	TRBV5-5	TRBJ2-7	NA	TGTGCCAGCAGCTTGGCGACAGGTTCCTACGAGCAGTACTTC	CASSLATGSYEQYF
TRBD1	TRBV28	TRBJ1-4	NA	TGTGCCAGCAGGCGGACAGGGGCAACTAATGAAAAACTGTTTTTT	CASRRTGATNEKLFF
TRBD2	TRBV9	TRBJ2-3	NA	TGTGCCAGCAGCGTAGAGGGAAGCGGGGATAAAGATACGCAGTATTTT	CASSVEGSGDKDTQYF
NA	TRBV5-1	TRBJ1-6	NA	TGCGCCAGCAGCTTCGCTTCAGGGGCTGGCGGTTCACCCCTCCACTTT	CASSFASGAGGSPLHF
NA	TRBV7-2	TRBJ2-3	NA	TGTGCCAGCAGCTCGGTAGCGGCCAGCACAGATACGCAGTATTTT	CASSSVAASTDTQYF
TRBD2	TRBV9	TRBJ2-1	NA	TGTGCCTCGGCGGGGGGTCGAGGGACTGAGCAGTTCTTC	CASAGGRGTEQFF
NA	TRBV30	TRBJ1-1	few	TGTGCCTGGAGTGCCCGAATGGACATAATAAACACTGAAGCTTTCTTT	CAWSARMDIINTEAFF
NA	TRBV7-9	TRBJ2-3	NA	TGTGCCAGCAGCCCGACAGGTGGCACGAATACGCAGTATTTT	CASSPTGGTNTQYF
NA	TRBV3-1/TRBV3-2	TRBJ2-2	NA	TGTGCCAGCAGCCAAAACAGGGCCGGGGAGCTGTTTTTT	CASSQNRAGELFF
TRBD1	TRBV5-1	TRBJ1-1	once	TGCGCCAGCAGCTTAAGACAGGGCCAGAACACTGAAGCTTTCTTT	CASSLRQGQNTEAFF
TRBD1	TRBV5-1	TRBJ1-2	NA	TGCGCCTGCAGACAGGGGGCTGATAGCTATGGCTACACCTTC	CACRQGADSYGYTF
NA	TRBV7-2	TRBJ2-3	once	TGTGCCAGCAGCGTCCCGGCGGGGTCTCGCACAGATACGCAGTATTTT	CASSVPAGSRTDTQYF
NA	TRBV6-1	TRBJ1-4	NA	TGTGCCAGCAGTGAAGTGGGGACTCCGCGGTGGAATGAAAAACTGTTTTTT	CASSEVGTPRWNEKLFF
TRBD1	TRBV29-1	TRBJ2-5	NA	TGCAGCGCCCCCGGGACAGCGTACCAAGAGACCCAGTACTTC	CSAPGTAYQETQYF
NA	TRBV6-5	TRBJ1-5	few	TGTGCCAGCAGTTCAGGGGATCAGCCCCAGCATTTT	CASSSGDQPQHF
NA	TRBV11-2	TRBJ1-5	once	TGTGCCAGCAGCTTAGGAGACAATCAGCCCCAGCATTTT	CASSLGDNQPQHF
NA	TRBV5-8	TRBJ1-4	once	TGTGCCAGCAGCAATACAGGGAGAGTATTTGAAAAACTGTTTTTT	CASSNTGRVFEKLFF
TRBD2	TRBV2	TRBJ2-1	few	TGTGCCAGCAGTCCCGGACTAGATTTAGTGAGTGAGCAGTTCTTC	CASSPGLDLVSEQFF
NA	TRBV5-1	TRBJ2-5	NA	TGCGCCAGCAGCTTAGAAGGACAGTTCCAAGAGACCCAGTACTTC	CASSLEGQFQETQYF
TRBD2	TRBV7-8	TRBJ2-1	NA	TGTGCCAGCACCTCCCCAGGAGCGGGGGGGCTGAATGAGCAGTTCTTC	CASTSPGAGGLNEQFF
NA	TRBV4-1	TRBJ2-5	NA	TGCGCCAGCAGCCAAGATTGGCCGCTCGGGTTCGAGACCCAGTACTTC	CASSQDWPLGFETQYF
NA	TRBV7-8	TRBJ1-5	NA	TGTGCCAGCAGCTTAGGACTGAAAAATCAGCCCCAGCATTTT	CASSLGLKNQPQHF
NA	TRBV7-3	TRBJ1-5	few	TGTGCCAGCAGCTTACAGCGAGGGCAGCCCCAGCATTTT	CASSLQRGQPQHF
NA	TRBV3-1/TRBV3-2	TRBJ1-5	NA	TGTGCCAGCAGCCAAGGGCCGACAGGCATCAATCAGCCCCAGCATTTT	CASSQGPTGINQPQHF
NA	TRBV3-1/TRBV3-2	TRBJ2-7	NA	TGTGCCAGCAGCCACCCGGGAAGAGAGCAGTACTTC	CASSHPGREQYF